This T cell receptor (beta chain) appears in the sequencing data of a study of blood T cell repertoires in COVID-19. Study-level information: The United States, Italy and Spain were the sources of the acute and convalescent COVID-19 samples. PBMCs, B-cell-depleted T cells, or T cells provided the cDNA or gDNA that made up the material.

In the authors' workflow: Nucleated cell counts were estimated from reference gene primer amplification. The protocol was immunoSEQ multiplex PCR, while the TCRdb copy is restricted to in-frame clones and leaves out a portion. V and J calls and clone size follow that table, whereas D and trimming were derived from the DNA. Found here are about 140,000 clones, roughly 90% of them singletons; the top ten hold more than 2%. The CDR3 sequence is 14 residues long. The V end was cut by 0 bases, the J end by 8 bases, with 13 bases between. Germline CDR1 is MRHNA and CDR2 is SNTAGT. What was sequenced was peripheral blood. The gene calls are TRBV6-4 and TRBJ1-2; weak D call: TRBD1 (5 bases). The TCR comes from a human donor with COVID-19, enrolled during active disease. The donor label of this sample is uncertain. The DNA of the CDR3 is TGTGCCAGCAGTGACTCTCAGGGTGCGGGGGGCTACACCTTC. Translation gives CASSDSQGAGGYTF.